The 10 T cell receptor beta chains listed next were all sequenced from one sample in a study of cytomegalovirus exposure and HLA in healthy donors. In the PCR, 60 Vbeta and 13 Jbeta primers were used. The protocol was immunoSEQ multiplex PCR, while the TCRdb copy is restricted to in-frame clones and leaves out a portion. The table shows over 200,000 clones, with around 80% occurring only once. Sequenced input: PBMCs. These receptors all stem from a woman in her sixties in good health and CMV-seropositive.

This chain uses TRBV6-1 with TRBJ2-5; D is possibly TRBD1 (6 bases). The CDR3 extends over 14 amino acids. V was clipped by 4 bases and J by 5 bases, with 14 bases between them. Germline V gene lookup returns CDR1 MNHNS and CDR2 SASEGT. DNA of the CDR3: TGTGCCAGCAGTGCGGCCAGGGGTTACGAGACCCAGTACTTC. Its translation is CASSAARGYETQYF.

V is TRBV6-1 and J is TRBJ1-2; perhaps TRBD1 as D (5 bases). This CDR3 spans 15 amino acids. Germline V gene lookup returns CDR1 MNHNS and CDR2 SASEGT. V gave up 1 base and J gave up 4 bases, with 13 bases separating them. CDR3 DNA: TGTGCCAGCAGTGAAGGACACGGAGGGGTCTATGGCTACACCTTC. It encodes CASSEGHGGVYGYTF.

This clone was counted once. V usage is TRBV4-2 and J usage is TRBJ1-4, with a possible D match to TRBD1 (6 bases). V was cut by 3 bases and J by 3 bases, with 14 bases left in between. The CDR3 extends over 16 amino acids. Germline loops: CDR1 LGHNA, CDR2 YNFKEQ. This CDR3 reads CASSHETGSPNEKLFF. DNA for the CDR3: TGTGCCAGCAGCCACGAAACAGGGAGCCCTAATGAAAAACTGTTTTTT.

The V call is TRBV5-4, the J call TRBJ2-5; 14 positions agree with TRBD2. The J call may be faulty, since TRBJ2-7 better matches the DNA end. CDR3 length: 16 residues. Per germline, CDR1 SGHNT and CDR2 YYREEE (reference sequence). The DNA of the CDR3 is TGTGCCAGCAGCTGGGGACTAGCGGGGGCCTCCTACGAGCAGTACTTC. This translates into CASSWGLAGASYEQYF.

The V call is TRBV5-4, the J call TRBJ2-3; TRBD2 agrees at 11 bases. Losses at the gene ends were 4 bases for V and 2 bases for J; bases not matched to a gene: 3. Germline V gene data show CDR1 as SGHNT and CDR2 as YYREEE (reference sequence). The CDR3 contains 15 residues. In DNA form, the CDR3 reads TGTGCCAGCAGCATGGGACTAGCGGCCACAGATACGCAGTATTTT. The encoded protein is CASSMGLAATDTQYF.

This chain uses TRBV19 with TRBJ1-5; D remains ambiguous. The V end lost 6 bases, the J end lost 2 bases, and 14 bases lay between the germline ends. This CDR3 is built from 15 residues. Germline CDR1 and CDR2: LNHDA and SQIVND (reference sequence). CDR3 amino acids: CASSPWEGGNQPQHF. The CDR3 region has the DNA TGTGCCAGTAGCCCCTGGGAGGGCGGCAATCAGCCCCAGCATTTT.

The chain joins TRBV5-5 to TRBJ2-1; weak D call: TRBD1 (6 bases). Germline CDR1 is SGHKS and CDR2 is YYEKEE (reference sequence). Trimming stripped 3 bases from V and 0 bases from J, with 10 bases between. The CDR3 has 15 amino acids. The DNA of the CDR3 is TGTGCCAGCAGCTACGGGACAAACTCCTACAATGAGCAGTTCTTC. Translation: CASSYGTNSYNEQFF.

This clone was found a few times. The chain links TRBV5-4 to TRBJ1-3; D unresolved. The germline V and J ends were trimmed by 0 bases and 0 bases, with 10 bases remaining between them. Germline V gene data show CDR1 as SGHNT and CDR2 as YYREEE (reference sequence). CDR3 length: 16 amino acids. The chain's CDR3 is CASSLAAVASGNTIYF. The CDR3 nucleotides are TGTGCCAGCAGCTTGGCCGCAGTAGCCTCTGGAAACACCATATATTTT.

The gene calls are TRBV27 and TRBJ2-3; no clear D. V was pared by 5 bases and J by 0 bases, with 12 bases between. The CDR3 is made up of 15 amino acids. Germline values: CDR1 MNHEY, CDR2 SMNVEV (reference sequence). The CDR3 reads CASSPAATSTDTQYF. In nucleotides, the CDR3 is TGTGCCAGCAGTCCGGCGGCCACCAGCACAGATACGCAGTATTTT.

This chain uses TRBV7-8 with TRBJ1-2, with unresolved D. Germline loops: CDR1 SGHVS, CDR2 FQNEAQ. The V and J ends lost 5 bases and 4 bases respectively, with 17 bases between them. The CDR3 is made up of 15 amino acids. The chain's CDR3 is CASSPREGEGYGYTF. The CDR3 DNA follows: TGTGCCAGCAGCCCTCGTGAGGGTGAAGGCTATGGCTACACCTTC. The variable domain in full, with the rest retrieved from reference TRBV7-8 and TRBJ1-2, is GAGVSQSPRYKVAKRGQDVALRCDPISGHVSLFWYQQALGQGPEFLTYFQNEAQLDKSGLPSDRFFAERPEGSVSTLKIQRTQQEDSAVYLCASSPREGEGYGYTFGSGTRLTVV.